The source of this TCR beta chain is a study of shared clonotypes between healthy human individuals. General observations from the study: Estimated richness values were generally larger in naive subsets than in memory subsets. Non-shared clonotypes had lower generation probabilities than those shared by all four donors. Sampling covered nothing but blood. Tissue TCR repertoires likely differ from those found in blood. The study's rarefaction showed incomplete sorted-subset sequencing despite large depth.

Only in-frame clones appear in the TCRdb table, and some are missing; sequencing was by immunoSEQ multiplex PCR. The sample gives 550,000 to 850,000 clones, around two thirds of which show up once; more than 1.5% is in the top ten. This clone was detected once. Its specificity is unknown. The sequence came from a woman in her thirties in good health. Material: memory CD4+ T cells sorted from blood. Subset described: CD45RA-negative fraction.

The CDR3 region has the DNA TGTGCCAGTAGTTTGAGTATTGGACTAGCGGGCCAAGAGACCCAGTACTTC. Translation gives CASSLSIGLAGQETQYF. This sequence joins TRBV19 and TRBJ2-5, with 11 positions matching TRBD2. The CDR3 covers 17 residues. CDR1 and CDR2 (germline): LNHDA, SQIVND (reference sequence). Trimming removed 5 bases from V and 1 base from J; junction bases left unmatched: 9.